A single sample is the source of the 14 T cell receptor beta chains below, sequenced in a study of T cell clonotyping in hematopoietic cell transplantation. Assay: immunoSEQ multiplex PCR; the TCRdb copy retains only in-frame clones and omits some. The sample has 5,000 or so clones; around 82% are singletons. Specimen: peripheral blood mononuclear cells, collected 30 days after allogeneic stem cell transplant. All receptors derive from a male patient aged 55 to 70 who had an allogeneic stem cell transplant from an unrelated donor, so the T cells may come from the graft donor. Some clones in this sample may be carry-over from other donors' samples.

This clone counts as medium-sized (0.01 to 0.1%). The genes are TRBV11-2 and TRBJ2-7; a possible D gene is TRBD2 (5 bases). CDR1 is SGHAT, CDR2 FQNNGV, per germline. V lost 2 bases and J lost 7, with 9 bases in between. This CDR3 comprises 12 residues. Written as DNA, the CDR3 is TGTGCCAGCAGCTTATTGGGAGTAGAGCAGTACTTC. This gives the protein CASSLLGVEQYF.

The chain is built from TRBV29-1 and TRBJ1-3, with D hard to call. The germline gives CDR1 SQVTM, CDR2 ANQGSEA. V lost 2 bases to trimming and J lost 2 bases, with 10 bases between them. This CDR3 has 14 residues. The CDR3 loop is CSVEFTEPGNTIYF. DNA of the CDR3: TGCAGCGTTGAATTTACAGAGCCTGGAAACACCATATATTTT.

This clone came up a few times. The rearrangement uses TRBV4-2 and TRBJ2-2; TRBD2 might be the D (6 bases). This CDR3 spans 15 amino acids. The V gene's germline CDR1 is LGHNA and CDR2 YNFKEQ. The V end was cut by 5 bases, the J end by 4 bases, with 14 bases between. In nucleotides, the CDR3 is TGTGCCAGCAGCGAAGCCACCGGGGGCACCGGGGAGCTGTTTTTT. This translates into CASSEATGGTGELFF.

The sample holds a few counts of this clone. This chain uses TRBV6-6 with TRBJ1-4; 9 bases align to TRBD1. Germline values: CDR1 MNHNY, CDR2 SVGAGI (reference sequence). J was trimmed by 6 bases and V by 6 bases; bases with no gene match: 5. The CDR3 length is 14 residues. The CDR3 loop is CASSSGQGDEKLFF. Written as DNA, the CDR3 is TGTGCCAGCAGCTCGGGACAGGGAGATGAAAAACTGTTTTTT.

The chain is built from TRBV5-1 and TRBJ2-3, with 8 nucleotides matching TRBD2. The germline V gene encodes CDR1 SGHRS and CDR2 YFSETQ. CDR3 length: 21 amino acids. The junction had 23 bases not matched to a gene; V was cut back by 3 bases and J by 2 bases. In DNA, the CDR3 is TGCGCCAGCAGCTCGGGGGGGGCGGGAGTTGATGAGGGAGAAATCACAGATACGCAGTATTTT. It encodes CASSSGGAGVDEGEITDTQYF.

This clone is medium-sized in the sample. V and J are TRBV29-1 and TRBJ1-3; D not resolved. Per the germline V gene, CDR1 is SQVTM and CDR2 is ANQGSEA. The ends were cut back, 6 bases at V and 6 bases at J, with 3 bases in the middle. The CDR3 extends over 9 amino acids. The CDR3 nucleotides are TGCAGCGTGGAAAACACCATATATTTT. As protein: CSVENTIYF.

The chain links TRBV4-1 to TRBJ1-5, with D unresolved. The CDR3 has 16 amino acids. The germline gives CDR1 MGHRA, CDR2 YSYEKL. V was pared by 4 bases and J by 0 bases, with 13 bases between. Here the CDR3 reads CASSPFWLYSNQPQHF. DNA for the CDR3: TGCGCCAGCAGCCCATTTTGGTTGTATAGCAATCAGCCCCAGCATTTT.

The rearrangement links TRBV19 to TRBJ1-6; 7 bases map to TRBD1. The CDR3 is made up of 14 amino acids. In germline, CDR1 is LNHDA, CDR2 SQIVND (reference sequence). V lost 5 bases to trimming and J lost 9 bases; unmatched junction nucleotides: 7. The CDR3 bases are TGTGCCAGTAGTCTACAGGGGACGGCTTCACCCCTCCACTTT. This gives the protein CASSLQGTASPLHF.

This clone was observed once. This chain uses TRBV29-1 with TRBJ1-1; 8 bases are shared with TRBD1. Germline lookup yields CDR1 SQVTM and CDR2 ANQGSEA. This CDR3 spans 15 amino acids. V lost 0 bases to trimming and J lost 2 bases; unmatched junction nucleotides: 5. The CDR3 region is CSVEDTGQANTEAFF. The CDR3, as DNA: TGCAGCGTTGAAGATACGGGACAGGCCAACACTGAAGCTTTCTTT.

V is TRBV7-3 and J is TRBJ2-5; 7 positions agree with TRBD2. The length of the CDR3 is 15 residues. From germline, CDR1 is SGHTA and CDR2 FQGTGA. V lost 1 base to trimming and J lost 2 bases; unmatched junction nucleotides: 4. CDR3 bases: TGTGCCAGCAGCTTAAGCGGGAGTGATCAAGAGACCCAGTACTTC. It encodes CASSLSGSDQETQYF.

J is TRBJ2-1 and V is TRBV18, with D uncertain. With 5 bases removed from V and 8 bases from J, the gap between germline ends came to 7 bases. This CDR3 contains 11 residues. Germline-derived CDR1 and CDR2 are KGHSH and LQKENI. CDR3 residues: CASSLRDEQFF. The CDR3 region has the DNA TGTGCCAGCTCATTACGAGATGAGCAGTTCTTC.

This chain connects TRBV6-5 to TRBJ2-7, with 7 bases fitting TRBD2. V lost 6 bases to trimming and J lost 4 bases; unmatched junction nucleotides: 12. This CDR3 contains 15 residues. The germline gives CDR1 MNHEY, CDR2 SVGAGI. The CDR3 DNA sequence: TGTGCCAGCAGGAACAACGGGGGGAACCTTTACGAGCAGTACTTC. It encodes CASRNNGGNLYEQYF.

The genes are TRBV6-6 and TRBJ2-7; D call uncertain. The CDR3 contains 14 residues. CDR1 is MNHNY, CDR2 SVGAGI, per germline (reference sequence). V was clipped by 6 bases and J by 0 bases, with 12 bases between them. This CDR3 is CASSSRTFSYEQYF. The DNA of the CDR3 is TGTGCCAGCAGCTCCCGTACCTTCTCCTACGAGCAGTACTTC.

The chain employs TRBV11-1 and TRBJ2-3, with D uncertain. With 1 base removed from V and 3 bases from J, the gap between germline ends came to 8 bases. The CDR3 is made up of 14 amino acids. Germline V gives CDR1 SGHAT, CDR2 FQDESV (reference sequence). In DNA, the CDR3 is TGTGCCAGCAGCTTAGGTTTCGGGACAGATACGCAGTATTTT. This encodes CASSLGFGTDTQYF.